This TCR beta chain stems from a study of Ad26.COV2.S vaccination and SARS-CoV-2 variants. Using immunoSEQ multiplex PCR, the repertoire was profiled, and TCRdb retains in-frame clones only, with some absent. This table has approximately 500,000 clones, around 85% appearing once. V was pared by 2 bases and J by 3 bases, with 8 bases between. The germline V gene encodes CDR1 LNHDA and CDR2 SQIVND (reference sequence). This CDR3 is built from 14 residues. Comment on this clone: Its antigen is unidentified.

General observations from the study: Breadth, reportedly substantial, characterized the spike-specific CD8+ and CD4+ T cell responses after vaccination.

Documented treatment: some 20 received Ad26.COV2.S at low or high dose, single or two shots; about 5 received placebo; per-sample allocation not given. The samples date from day 63 after the first vaccine or placebo injection. The donor's status was that of an adult aged 18-55 years in Boston. Sequenced material: peripheral blood, taken in a trial of Ad26.COV2.S vaccine versus placebo. This clonotype was obtained from a person aged 18-65 years who received the Ad26.COV2.S COVID-19 vaccine or a placebo. V usage is TRBV19 and J usage is TRBJ1-5; D ambiguous. CDR3 residues: CASSIMAANQPQHF. Written as DNA, the CDR3 is TGTGCCAGTAGTATAATGGCAGCCAATCAGCCCCAGCATTTT.